What follows describes a single T cell receptor (beta chain). Its recognized antigen is unknown. The junction departs from the called germline gene at one end, perhaps through a read error. At diagnosis, tumor, uninvolved tumor-adjacent lung and peripheral blood were collected and then preserved as a mix of FFPE and fresh-frozen material. For TCR repertoire profiling, the blood samples were analyzed as peripheral blood mononuclear cells. The data originate from a study of T cells in localized non-small cell lung cancer (dated by TCRdb to about 2020). General notes on the study: The study examined T cell repertoires in under 300 patients with early-stage NSCLC and compared tumors with uninvolved tumor-adjacent lungs. The cohort was made up of 200 to 250 treatment-naive NSCLC patients whose localized lung tumors had been resected. NSCLC patients had a mean age of roughly 64 years, and 129 were male and 107 female. Overall study outcomes, separate from this receptor: A median of around 50 of the top 100 tumor clones were detected in paired uninvolved adjacent lung, and 28 of these tumor clones were also found among the top 100 clones of the paired uninvolved adjacent lung. Higher blood T cell density associated with longer overall survival, while higher adjacent-lung clonality associated with shorter survival. Because multi-region sequencing of the tumors was not done, intratumor heterogeneity could not be ruled out. Uninvolved tumor-adjacent lung showed the highest T cell clonality, higher than tumor, which suggests more focused antigenic responses in the uninvolved tumor-adjacent lung. Because the study design was exploratory, TCR variables were selected using unadjusted p-values without false-discovery rate correction.

TCR beta CDR3 regions were sequenced from DNA using the immunoSEQ Assay. On the authors' methods: To compute T cell density, TCR beta template counts were normalized to usable DNA, which was estimated by amplifying housekeeping genes. Richness was estimated using the preseqR package, with extrapolation to 400,000 templates for PBMC samples and to 120,000 templates for tissue samples. Clonality was taken to be one minus Pielou's evenness. Tissue-enriched TCRs were identified by differential abundance testing using productive amino-acid clonotypes, minimum total count 5 and alpha 0.1. The Jaccard Index and the Morisita Overlap Index were used to measure repertoire overlap between compartments. GLIPH grouped TCR beta CDR3s together with public tetramer-defined viral CDR3s, and a viral motif had to include at least three viral sequences and show V-gene enrichment. TCRdb retrieved this table from immuneACCESS and kept in-frame rearrangements only. Not all clones are present; in checked studies, unresolved V genes account for under half, and no reason is known for the remainder. D and trimming come from the DNA, and the V and J calls and clone size come from that table. The sample table lists about 53,000 clones, approximately 83% of them with a count of one. 15% to 20% of the sample is in the top ten clones.

CDR1 is given as KGHSH and CDR2 as LQKENI, both from the germline V gene. Spanning cysteine to phenylalanine, the CDR3 consists of 16 amino acids. Just the 48-base CDR3 DNA is kept, in frame starting at base 1. The sequenced sample was peripheral blood mononuclear cells, obtained before any cancer treatment. The V and J genes are TRBV18 and TRBJ1-3; the D gene is possibly TRBD1, with 5 bases matching. The sequence was collected from a man aged 40 to 69 with stage III lung adenocarcinoma. The CDR3: CASPPPDDRDGNTIYF. The nucleotide sequence reads as follows: TGTGCCAGCCCACCCCCCGACGACAGAGATGGAAACACCATATATTTT.